The sequence of this TCR beta chain was determined in a study of cytomegalovirus exposure and HLA in healthy donors. Study-level points and caveats: Both high specificity and high sensitivity reportedly marked the classifier's diagnosis of cytomegalovirus status. Analysis was performed later, and it showed HLA-associated TCR beta chains to be more clonally expanded than equally common others. The authors enumerated 164 TCR beta chains as linked to cytomegalovirus. It has been reported that TCR beta sequences accurately predicted the HLA-A and HLA-B alleles of most subjects.

On this clone itself: The antigen is not known.

A multiplex PCR was run with 60 Vbeta primers and 13 Jbeta primers. Measured with immunoSEQ multiplex PCR; TCRdb has only the in-frame clones, and not every one. The sample comprises 150,000 to 200,000 clones, roughly 80% of which are singletons, and about 1.7% rests with the top ten. This receptor was identified in a woman aged 18-30 years in good health and CMV-seronegative. Sequenced input: PBMCs.

The CDR3 sequence is CASSLLLAGAGELFF. The CDR3 DNA follows: TGTGCCAGCAGCCTTCTACTAGCGGGAGCCGGGGAGCTGTTTTTT. The genes are TRBV7-2 and TRBJ2-2; the match to TRBD2 covers 11 bases. V was clipped by 5 bases and J by 6 bases; unmatched bases: 5. Germline V lookup: CDR1 SGHTA, CDR2 FQGNSA. The CDR3 totals 15 residues.